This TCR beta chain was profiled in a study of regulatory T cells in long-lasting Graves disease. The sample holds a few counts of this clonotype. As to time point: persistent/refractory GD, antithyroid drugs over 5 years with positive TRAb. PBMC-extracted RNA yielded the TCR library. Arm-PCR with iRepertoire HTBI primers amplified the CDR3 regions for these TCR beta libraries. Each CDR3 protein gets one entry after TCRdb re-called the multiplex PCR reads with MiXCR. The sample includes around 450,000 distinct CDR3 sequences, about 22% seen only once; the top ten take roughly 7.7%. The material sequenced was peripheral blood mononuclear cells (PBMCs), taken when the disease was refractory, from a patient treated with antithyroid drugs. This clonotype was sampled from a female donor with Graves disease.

The chain's CDR3 is CSARRGTDGNTIYF. Here the CDR3 DNA reads TGCAGTGCACGAAGGGGGACAGACGGAAACACCATATATTTT. V gene TRBV20-1 combines with J gene TRBJ1-3; 7 bases are a match to TRBD1. The J segment lost 4 bases and the V segment lost 6 bases, leaving 9 bases of the junction unmatched. The CDR3 runs 14 residues. Per germline, CDR1 DFQATT and CDR2 SNEGSKA (reference sequence).